This TCR beta chain was recovered during a study of blood T cell repertoires in COVID-19. Study summary: Donors in the United States, Italy and Spain gave samples during acute or convalescent COVID-19. T cells, B-cell-depleted T cells, or PBMCs supplied cDNA or gDNA.

The authors' processing: Quantification of nucleated cells was approximated via reference gene primer amplification. Method: immunoSEQ multiplex PCR; TCRdb's copy keeps in-frame clones and lacks some. V and J calls and clone size are those listed in that table; D and trimming were worked out from the DNA. In the table there are around 86,000 clones, around 86% of which are singletons. Germline V lookup: CDR1 LNHDA, CDR2 SQIVND (reference sequence). The junction had 6 bases not matched to a gene; V was cut back by 6 bases and J by 7 bases. The CDR3 is made up of 14 amino acids. The sequence came from a woman older than 75 with acute or convalescent COVID-19. The chain carries TRBV19 and TRBJ1-6; TRBD1 aligns across 7 bases. The sequenced sample consisted of peripheral blood. In nucleotides, the CDR3 is TGTGCCAGTAGATACAGGGGACCCAATTCACCCCTCCACTTT. Translated, it gives CASRYRGPNSPLHF.